The 17 T cell receptor beta chains listed next were all sequenced from one sample in a study of T cell repertoires in cytomegalovirus infection. TCRdb reprocessed the reads via MiXCR and lists one record per CDR3 protein. The sample shows hundreds of thousands of distinct CDR3 sequences, less than 25% of them seen only once. The sample comprised CD8+ T cells from PBMCs. Source of these receptors: a human donor in good health (CMV status not recorded). Some clones in this sample may be carry-over from other donors' samples.

This clonotype was observed a single time. The V and J genes are TRBV29-1 and TRBJ1-2; unclear D gene. The CDR3 loop spans 13 amino acids. Germline CDR1 and CDR2: SQVTM and ANQGSEA. The V gene lost 3 bases and the J gene lost 2 bases, with 10 bases spanning the gap. In nucleotides, the CDR3 is TGCAGCGTTGAGGGGAGCATCAACTATGGCTACACCTTC. Residues: CSVEGSINYGYTF.

This clonotype was seen a handful of times. The J gene is TRBJ2-6, the V gene TRBV6-1; D uncertain. The V gene's germline CDR1 is MNHNS and CDR2 SASEGT. Trimming pared 2 bases from V and 3 bases from J, leaving 17 bases between. The CDR3 is 18 amino acids. CDR3 coding DNA: TGTGCCAGCAGTGAAAACCGCTATTTGGAGCGTGGGGCCAACGTCCTGACTTTC. This translates into CASSENRYLERGANVLTF.

This clonotype was found a few times. The chain links TRBV5-4 to TRBJ2-7, with D perhaps TRBD1 or TRBD2 (5 bases each). CDR3 length equals 14 residues. Trimming pared 0 bases from V and 2 bases from J, leaving 9 bases between. Germline-derived CDR1 and CDR2 are SGHNT and YYREEE (reference sequence). The CDR3: CASSLDQGAYEQYF. As DNA, the CDR3 is TGTGCCAGCAGCTTGGACCAGGGAGCCTACGAGCAGTACTTC.

V and J are TRBV12-3 or TRBV12-4 and TRBJ1-2, with 7 bases fitting TRBD1. The CDR3 consists of 15 residues. Trimming removed 5 bases from V and 4 bases from J; junction bases left unmatched: 10. The DNA for the CDR3 is TGTGCCAGCAGTGGCCAGGGGGTGTTAATCTATGGCTACACCTTC. This encodes CASSGQGVLIYGYTF.

This clonotype appeared many times. This sequence joins TRBV12-3 or TRBV12-4 and TRBJ2-7, with D perhaps TRBD2 (6 bases). The CDR3 is 14 amino acids. Trimming took off 6 bases at V and 2 bases at J, with 14 bases between the two ends. CDR3 sequence: CASRPSGFPYEQYF. DNA for the CDR3: TGTGCCAGCAGACCGAGCGGGTTCCCCTACGAGCAGTACTTC.

Comments on this clonotype: One end of the junction is discordant with germline, which a read error may explain. The chain recombines TRBV12-3 or TRBV12-4 with TRBJ2-1; D is undetermined. The CDR3 extends over 14 amino acids. The CDR3 sequence: CVSTAGPSYNEQFF. CDR3 coding DNA: TGTGTCAGCACCGCCGGTCCGTCCTACAATGAGCAGTTCTTC.

The CDR3 spells CASSRDREPNSPLHF. CDR3 coding DNA: TGTGCCAGCAGCCGAGACAGGGAGCCTAATTCACCCCTCCACTTT. This rearrangement joins TRBV7-9 to TRBJ1-6; 7 bases agree with TRBD1. The J segment lost 6 bases and the V segment lost 5 bases, leaving 7 bases of the junction unmatched. The CDR3 contains 15 residues. Germline V gene data show CDR1 as SEHNR and CDR2 as FQNEAQ (reference sequence).

This chain links TRBV7-3 with TRBJ2-7; possibly TRBD1 for D (6 bases). This CDR3 is 16 amino acids long. CDR1 SGHTA and CDR2 FQGTGA come from the germline V gene. CDR3 in DNA: TGTGTCAGCAGCCAGGGGCTGTACGGGAACTCCTACGAGCAGTACGTC. Encoded protein: CVSSQGLYGNSYEQYV.

In its sample, this clonotype was seen a few times. This chain joins TRBV7-9 and TRBJ1-2; D perhaps matches TRBD1 (5 bases). CDR1 is SEHNR and CDR2 is FQNEAQ in the germline V gene (reference sequence). The CDR3 covers 13 residues. The V end lost 6 bases, the J end lost 4 bases, and 12 bases lay between the germline ends. CDR3 sequence (DNA): TGTGCCAGCAGTCCGACAGAGCTCTATGGCTACACCTTC. Its protein product is CASSPTELYGYTF.

This clonotype has more than one count but fewer than ten. J is TRBJ1-2 and V is TRBV10-3; possibly TRBD1 for D (5 bases). Trimming took 10 bases from V and 8 from J, leaving 20 bases between them. CDR3 length equals 13 residues. Germline assignment: CDR1 ENHRY and CDR2 SYGVKD. The CDR3 spells CARRENTEGGYTF. For the CDR3, the DNA is TGTGCCAGGAGAGAGAACACGGAGGGGGGCTACACCTTC.

The chain carries TRBV6-2 or TRBV6-3 and TRBJ2-7, with TRBD2 as a possible D gene (6 bases). Germline CDR1 reads MNHEY; CDR2 reads SVGEGT. The CDR3 covers 11 residues. DNA of the CDR3: TGTGCTTCGGGCGGGGCTGGGGAGCAGTACGTC. This codes for CASGGAGEQYV.

This clonotype was counted only a few times. V gene TRBV28 combines with J gene TRBJ2-1; D may be TRBD1 (5 bases). V shed 3 bases and J shed 5 bases, with 14 bases lying between them. The CDR3 has 15 residues. Per germline, CDR1 MDHEN and CDR2 SYDVKM. CDR3 region: CASSLVGASNNEQFF. The CDR3 region has the DNA TGTGCCAGCAGTTTGGTAGGGGCGAGTAACAATGAGCAGTTCTTC.

Points on this clonotype: The junction differs from germline at one of its ends, possibly a read error. The chain combines TRBV11-3 with TRBJ2-4; D might be TRBD1 or TRBD2, each matching 5 bases. CDR3 length: 16 amino acids. Germline CDR1 reads SGHNT; CDR2 reads YENEEA. CDR3 coding DNA: TGTGCCAGCAGTTTAGGGACCGGCGCGGCCAAAAACATTCAGTACTTC. Its protein is CASSLGTGAAKNIQYF.

This clonotype was seen only a few times. V gene TRBV29-1 combines with J gene TRBJ2-5; D assignment may be TRBD1 or TRBD2 (6 bases each). CDR3 length: 16 amino acids. CDR1 SQVTM and CDR2 ANQGSEA come from the germline V gene. Deletions cut 4 bases from V and 2 bases from J, with 20 bases between. This chain's CDR3 is CSVAGAFDLPQETQYF. CDR3 sequence (DNA): TGCAGCGTTGCGGGGGCCTTTGACCTACCACAAGAGACCCAGTACTTC.

This clonotype appeared once. The chain recombines TRBV6-2 or TRBV6-3 with TRBJ2-7; D gene uncertain. CDR3 size: 12 residues. Germline values: CDR1 MNHEY, CDR2 SVGEGT. The germline V and J ends were trimmed by 0 bases and 7 bases, with 7 bases remaining between them. The DNA for the CDR3 is TGTGCCAGCAGTTACTCGATACGGGAGCAGTACGTC. It is translated as CASSYSIREQYV.

The J gene is TRBJ1-1, the V gene TRBV7-8; D call uncertain. Germline values: CDR1 SGHVS, CDR2 FQNEAQ. V lost 1 base and J lost 2, with 11 bases in between. This CDR3 contains 15 residues. The CDR3 nucleotides are TGTGCCAGCAGCTTAGGCTTGGCGGGCAACACTGAAGCTTTCTTT. It encodes CASSLGLAGNTEAFF.

V usage is TRBV20-1 and J usage is TRBJ2-5; maybe TRBD2 (5 bases). Deletions cut 0 bases from V and 2 bases from J, with 13 bases between. This CDR3 region has 15 residues. Germline loops: CDR1 DFQATT, CDR2 SNEGSKA (reference sequence). As DNA, the CDR3 is TGCAGTGCTAGAGATCGCAATAGCGAGCAAGAGACCCAGTACTTC. Protein: CSARDRNSEQETQYF.